This T cell receptor (beta chain) comes out of a study of CD8 T cells in Susac syndrome. The CDR3 is made up of 16 amino acids. Trimming took 2 bases from V and 0 from J, leaving 14 bases between them. The germline CDR1 and CDR2 sequences are KGHSH and LQKENI. Random-hexamer reverse transcription was applied to about 0.5 to 1 ug RNA. TCRdb reprocessed the immunoSEQ multiplex PCR reads via MiXCR and lists one record per CDR3 protein. This sample yields roughly 250,000 distinct CDR3 sequences, of which about 96% are seen a single time; about 0.094% belongs to the top ten. This chain uses TRBV18 with TRBJ2-7, with D hard to call. The specimen was CD4+ T cells from PBMCs. The receptor was derived from a human donor with Susac syndrome. The CDR3 DNA is TGTGCCAGCTCACCAGGCCCCCCTGGGGACTCCTACGAGCAGTACTTC. Encoded protein: CASSPGPPGDSYEQYF.